This T cell receptor beta chain was profiled in a study of neoadjuvant anti-PD-1 for oral cavity cancer. TCRdb's copy holds only in-frame clones and misses some; the assay was immunoSEQ multiplex PCR. Of some 15,000 clones listed, about 71% are singletons. V trimming: 11 bases; J trimming: 4 bases; junction bases outside the gene matches: 11. The V gene's germline CDR1 is ENHRY and CDR2 SYGVKD. The CDR3 extends over 14 amino acids. Specified time point: after neoadjuvant nivolumab, at surgical resection. No culture or expansion preceded analysis of these blood cells. The sequence was collected from a person aged 40 to 85 with oral cavity squamous cell carcinoma. Material: PBMCs, obtained after nivolumab (anti-PD-1) treatment. The genes are TRBV10-3 and TRBJ2-7; TRBD2 matches at 10 bases. The CDR3, as DNA: TGTGCCTCACGGGGGCTAGCGGGAGCATACGAGCAGTACTTC. Translating gives CASRGLAGAYEQYF.